This paragraph reports one T cell receptor (beta chain). Its antigen is currently unknown. Terminally differentiated effector memory CD45RA+ cells were left out of the naive CD8 fraction, which was CD45RO-negative and positively selected for CCR7. Healthy HIV-negative adults without recent acute infections or vaccinations served as donors. In germline, CDR1 is ENHRY, CDR2 SYGVKD. The CDR3 spans 15 residues. Between the trimmed V and J ends, which lost 7 bases and 6 bases, there was a span of 19 bases. This sample was taken from a study of shared clonotypes between healthy human individuals. Findings and limits, study-wide: Among several donors, roughly 5% of naive CD4 clonotypes were found in common.

Repertoires were generated with immunoSEQ multiplex PCR, while TCRdb's copy carries only in-frame clones and drops some. The data contain hundreds of thousands of clones, 90% to 95% of them singletons. This TCR derives from a man aged 25-45 years in good health. Material for sequencing was naive CD8+ T cells sorted from blood. The V call is TRBV10-3, the J call TRBJ2-1, with D perhaps being TRBD1 or TRBD2 (6 bases each). CDR3 loop: CAIKNGGGLLNEQFF. The DNA of the CDR3 is TGTGCCATCAAGAATGGAGGGGGGCTTCTCAATGAGCAGTTCTTC.